Given below is one T cell receptor (beta chain) in context. Its antigen remains unidentified. The record originates from a study of cytomegalovirus exposure and HLA in healthy donors. Study-level findings and limits: Follow-up analysis found HLA locus-dependent TCR association rates, highest for DRB1 and lowest for HLA-C.

The primer mix had 60 Vbeta and 13 Jbeta primers. TCRdb's table, derived via immunoSEQ multiplex PCR, lists solely in-frame clones and lacks some. The data hold around 140,000 clones, with around 80% observed a single time. This CDR3 region has 15 residues. Trimming cost V 0 bases and J 9 bases, with 15 bases left between them. In germline, CDR1 is SEHNR, CDR2 FQNEAQ (reference sequence). Sequenced input: PBMCs. The genes are TRBV7-9 and TRBJ2-1; weak D call: TRBD2 (5 bases). This TCR derives from a woman aged 30 to 39 in good health and CMV-seronegative. CDR3 in DNA: TGTGCCAGCAGCTTAGCTATGGTGGGAGAAGGTGAGCAGTTCTTC. Protein: CASSLAMVGEGEQFF. The full variable domain, completed using reference TRBV7-9 and TRBJ2-1, is DTGVSQNPRHKITKRGQNVTFRCDPISEHNRLYWYRQTLGQGPEFLTYFQNEAQLEKSRLLSDRFSAERPKGSFSTLEIQRTEQGDSAMYLCASSLAMVGEGEQFFGPGTRLTVL.